A single sample is the source of the 26 T cell receptor beta chains below, sequenced in a study of CD8+CD57+ T cells in acquired aplastic anemia. Sequenced patients had shown CD8+CD57+ cell expansion by flow cytometry. According to the study, genomic DNA was the template for TCR beta VDJ and CDR3 profiling. TCRdb redid the calling of the reads with MiXCR, one entry per CDR3 protein. Among under 500,000 distinct CDR3 sequences listed, approximately 33% were seen once. The sample taken for sequencing was sorted CD4+, CD8+, or CD8+CD57+ T cells (not recorded which) from PBMCs. The receptors shown here come from a human donor with aplastic anemia.

This clonotype was detected ten times or more. The genes are TRBV2 and TRBJ1-1, with D possibly being TRBD1 (6 bases). V was pared by 6 bases and J by 1 base, with 9 bases between. This CDR3 is built from 13 residues. Germline V gives CDR1 SNHLY, CDR2 FYNNEI. The CDR3 bases are TGTGCCAGCAGCCCACAGGGGAACACTGAAGCTTTCTTT. It encodes CASSPQGNTEAFF.

The V gene is TRBV30, the J gene TRBJ1-6; D uncertain. CDR3 length: 13 amino acids. The germline V and J ends were trimmed by 0 bases and 16 bases, with 16 bases remaining between them. CDR1 GTSNPN and CDR2 SVGIG come from the germline V gene (reference sequence). The CDR3 nucleotides read TGTGCCTGGAGTGTACGTGGAGCCTCAGCTCTCCACTTT. Amino acids: CAWSVRGASALHF.

This clonotype occurred many times. The chain is built from TRBV19 and TRBJ1-5, with no clear D. There are 14 residues in the CDR3. Germline assignment: CDR1 LNHDA and CDR2 SQIVND (reference sequence). Trimming stripped 1 base from V and 4 bases from J, with 8 bases between. The CDR3, as DNA: TGTGCCAGTAGTATAGGCACCCCTAATCAGCCCCAGCATTTT. Translating gives CASSIGTPNQPQHF.

This clonotype was counted only a few times. In nucleotides, the CDR3 is TGCGCCAGCAGCTTGGGAAGGGGGGGACGTGAAGCTTTCTTT. It codes for CASSLGRGGREAFF. V is TRBV5-1 and J is TRBJ1-1; possibly TRBD1 for D (6 bases). Trimming cost V 0 bases and J 7 bases, with 13 bases left between them. Germline CDR1 is SGHRS and CDR2 is YFSETQ. This CDR3 spans 14 amino acids. The whole variable domain, filled in from reference TRBV5-1 and TRBJ1-1, reads KAGVTQTPRYLIKTRGQQVTLSCSPISGHRSVSWYQQTPGQGLQFLFEYFSETQRNKGNFPGRFSGRQFSNSRSEMNVSTLELGDSALYLCASSLGRGGREAFFGQGTRLTVV.

This clonotype was picked up many times. The chain uses TRBV9 and TRBJ1-2; weak D call: TRBD1 (5 bases). Per the germline V gene, CDR1 is SGDLS and CDR2 is YYNGEE. This CDR3 is 14 amino acids long. With 3 bases removed from V and 8 bases from J, the gap between germline ends came to 17 bases. The CDR3 protein is CASSGGTSPEGYTF. The CDR3 DNA is TGTGCCAGCAGCGGGGGGACTTCACCAGAGGGCTACACCTTC. Complete variable domain (other parts from reference TRBV9 and TRBJ1-2): DSGVTQTPKHLITATGQRVTLRCSPRSGDLSVYWYQQSLDQGLQFLIQYYNGEERAKGNILERFSAQQFPDLHSELNLSSLELGDSALYFCASSGGTSPEGYTFGSGTRLTVV.

This clonotype was counted ten times or more. V and J are TRBV11-1 and TRBJ1-5; D possibly corresponds to TRBD1 (6 bases). This CDR3 is 17 amino acids long. Germline V gene sequence: CDR1 SGHAT, CDR2 FQDESV (reference sequence). Trimming removed 7 bases from V and 4 bases from J, with 23 bases in between. The CDR3 DNA reads as TGTGCCAGCAACTCATCCCGGCACAGGGTTCGGAATCAGCCCCAGCATTTT. Translated: CASNSSRHRVRNQPQHF.

The V and J genes are TRBV2 and TRBJ1-6; D not certain. CDR3 length equals 14 residues. Trimming removed 8 bases at V and 1 base at J, with 9 bases between. Looked up from germline, CDR1 is SNHLY and CDR2 is FYNNEI. The chain's CDR3 is CASSPKSYNSPLHF. The CDR3 region has the DNA TGTGCCAGCTCACCAAAGTCCTATAATTCACCCCTCCACTTT.

This clonotype has more than one count but fewer than ten. This chain joins TRBV4-3 and TRBJ2-7; 8 nucleotides line up with TRBD1. The trim removed 0 bases at V and 7 bases at J, leaving 8 bases unmatched. Germline lookup yields CDR1 LGHNA and CDR2 YSLEER. The CDR3 covers 15 residues. The CDR3 DNA reads as TGCGCCAGCAGCCAAGATCCGACAGGGGTAGGGGAGCAGTACTTC. Translating gives CASSQDPTGVGEQYF.

This clonotype was observed a handful of times. The gene calls are TRBV20-1 and TRBJ2-3; maybe TRBD1 (6 bases). The V end lost 5 bases, the J end lost 2 bases, and 17 bases lay between the germline ends. The CDR3 length is 15 residues. Germline V lookup: CDR1 DFQATT, CDR2 SNEGSKA (reference sequence). The CDR3 DNA reads TGCAGTGCTCCGACAGGCAGGTACCCCACAGATACGCAGTATTTT. Translated, it gives CSAPTGRYPTDTQYF.

The chain uses TRBV20-1 and TRBJ2-7, with no clear D. Deletions cut 0 bases from V and 4 bases from J, with 13 bases between. CDR1 DFQATT and CDR2 SNEGSKA come from the germline V gene (reference sequence). The length of the CDR3 is 14 residues. The CDR3 here is CSARDLTQIYEQYF. For the CDR3, the DNA is TGCAGTGCTAGAGATTTAACACAGATATACGAGCAGTACTTC.

In its sample, this clonotype was seen many times. The CDR3 coding sequence is TGTGCCAGCAGTTCGCATCTCACAGATACGCAGTATTTT. This encodes CASSSHLTDTQYF. The V gene is TRBV6-5, the J gene TRBJ2-3; D remains ambiguous. The V end was cut by 4 bases, the J end by 2 bases, with 7 bases between. Germline lookup yields CDR1 MNHEY and CDR2 SVGAGI. CDR3 length equals 13 residues.

J is TRBJ1-5 and V is TRBV24-1; D not certain. V dropped 7 bases and J dropped 10 bases, with 13 bases sitting between them. Germline CDR1 KGHDR, CDR2 SFDVKD. This CDR3 is built from 12 residues. The CDR3 DNA reads as TGTGCCACCAGGTCATCGGAGGGTCCCCAGCATTTT. Protein product: CATRSSEGPQHF.

The table lists this clonotype with many counts. V usage is TRBV19 and J usage is TRBJ1-1; the match to TRBD1 covers 9 bases. This CDR3 is 15 amino acids long. Germline-derived CDR1 and CDR2 are LNHDA and SQIVND (reference sequence). V lost 5 bases to trimming and J lost 5 bases; unmatched junction nucleotides: 9. The CDR3 spells CASSLTTGGVTEAFF. For the CDR3, the DNA is TGTGCCAGTAGTCTAACGACAGGGGGGGTTACTGAAGCTTTCTTT.

The chain links TRBV5-1 to TRBJ1-2; weak D call: TRBD1 (5 bases). V dropped 1 base and J dropped 6 bases, with 13 bases sitting between them. Germline V gives CDR1 SGHRS, CDR2 YFSETQ. This CDR3 spans 14 amino acids. CDR3 sequence reads: CASSLIGRGDGYTF. CDR3 coding DNA: TGCGCCAGCAGCTTGATCGGAAGAGGGGATGGCTACACCTTC.

This clonotype was observed a single time. The V gene is TRBV11-1, the J gene TRBJ1-1; 8 bases line up with TRBD1. There are 17 residues in the CDR3. Per the germline V gene, CDR1 is SGHAT and CDR2 is FQDESV (reference sequence). The V segment lost 5 bases and the J segment 0 bases; nucleotides outside the gene matches: 11. CDR3 residues: CASSPGQGLSMNTEAFF. CDR3 coding DNA: TGTGCCAGCAGCCCCGGACAGGGCCTATCTATGAACACTGAAGCTTTCTTT.

This clonotype appeared many times. The chain uses TRBV2 and TRBJ1-5; no definite D call. The CDR3 has 13 residues. V lost 6 bases to trimming and J lost 0 bases, with 6 bases between them. Germline V CDR1 and CDR2: SNHLY, FYNNEI. The CDR3: CASSWDSNQPQHF. The CDR3 DNA reads TGTGCCAGCAGCTGGGATAGCAATCAGCCCCAGCATTTT.

The rearrangement joins TRBV5-6 to TRBJ1-5; possible D gene TRBD1, 5 bases. Between the trimmed V and J ends, which lost 0 bases and 4 bases, there was a span of 11 bases. The germline V gene has CDR1 SGHDT and CDR2 YYEEEE. This CDR3 spans 15 amino acids. In DNA form, the CDR3 reads TGTGCCAGCAGCTTGGCGGCAGGGATAAATCAGCCCCAGCATTTT. Translating it yields CASSLAAGINQPQHF.

The sample holds many counts of this clonotype. In DNA, the CDR3 is TGTGCCAGCAGCTTACAAGCGGGATATGGCTACACCTTC. This gives the protein CASSLQAGYGYTF. The V gene is TRBV2, the J gene TRBJ1-2; D is undetermined. Per the germline V gene, CDR1 is SNHLY and CDR2 is FYNNEI. This CDR3 comprises 13 residues. V was cut by 6 bases and J by 5 bases, with 13 bases left in between.

The V gene is TRBV10-3, the J gene TRBJ1-2; tentative D call: TRBD1 (5 bases). The germline gives CDR1 ENHRY, CDR2 SYGVKD. This CDR3 is 14 amino acids long. Between the trimmed V and J ends, which lost 0 bases and 5 bases, there was a span of 10 bases. DNA of the CDR3: TGTGCCATCAGTGAGTCATCGGGGGGGTATGGCTACACCTTC. Translation gives CAISESSGGYGYTF.

The chain carries TRBV2 and TRBJ2-7, with a tentative D call TRBD1 (6 bases). CDR1 is SNHLY and CDR2 is FYNNEI in the germline V gene. This CDR3 has 14 amino acids. Trimming pared 2 bases from V and 1 base from J, leaving 9 bases between. The CDR3 DNA sequence: TGTGCCAGCAGTGAAAGGACAGAGTCCTACGAGCAGTACTTC. This gives the protein CASSERTESYEQYF. Supplemented by reference TRBV2 and TRBJ2-7, the full variable domain reads EPEVTQTPSHQVTQMGQEVILRCVPISNHLYFYWYRQILGQKVEFLVSFYNNEISEKSEIFDDQFSVERPDGSNFTLKIRSTKLEDSAMYFCASSERTESYEQYFGPGTRLTVT.

V and J are TRBV19 and TRBJ1-6; 11 positions agree with TRBD1. From germline, CDR1 is LNHDA and CDR2 SQIVND (reference sequence). J lost 10 bases, V lost 5 bases, and 7 bases had no gene match. The CDR3 length is 15 residues. As DNA, the CDR3 is TGTGCCAGTAGTGGCGGGACAGGGGGTGACTCACCCCTCCACTTT. Protein sequence: CASSGGTGGDSPLHF.

This sequence joins TRBV9 and TRBJ2-2; perhaps TRBD1 as D (7 bases). Germline assignment: CDR1 SGDLS and CDR2 YYNGEE. The V and J ends lost 2 bases and 7 bases respectively, with 12 bases between them. The CDR3 is 14 amino acids. The CDR3 DNA follows: TGTGCCAGCAGCGTCGGGACAGCGGGCGGGGAGCTGTTTTTT. Translated: CASSVGTAGGELFF.

This clonotype was seen ten or more times. J is TRBJ1-6 and V is TRBV4-3, with D possibly matching TRBD1 (5 bases). The CDR3 spans 13 residues. Trimming stripped 0 bases from V and 12 bases from J, with 9 bases between. The germline V gene encodes CDR1 LGHNA and CDR2 YSLEER. The DNA for the CDR3 is TGCGCCAGCAGCCAAGATGTTCAGGGACCCCTCCACTTT. As protein: CASSQDVQGPLHF.

There are a few counts of this clonotype. The genes are TRBV9 and TRBJ2-7, with D hard to call. Per germline, CDR1 SGDLS and CDR2 YYNGEE. This CDR3 contains 14 residues. V was shortened by 0 bases and J by 3 bases, with 10 bases between the two germline ends. CDR3 DNA sequence: TGTGCCAGCAGCGTAGGGGGTAGCAACTACGAGCAGTACTTC. Its translation: CASSVGGSNYEQYF.

V usage is TRBV14 and J usage is TRBJ2-2, with a weak D call TRBD2 (5 bases). This CDR3 spans 14 amino acids. Deletions cut 1 base from V and 6 bases from J, with 9 bases between. The germline CDR1 and CDR2 sequences are SGHDN and FVKESK. CDR3 region: CASSQGVAPGELFF. CDR3 DNA: TGTGCCAGCAGCCAAGGGGTAGCGCCCGGGGAGCTGTTTTTT.

This clonotype turned up a few times. The chain carries TRBV9 and TRBJ2-7, with TRBD2 matching 11 bases. J lost 3 bases, V lost 4 bases, and 6 bases had no gene match. CDR1 is SGDLS and CDR2 is YYNGEE in the germline V gene. The CDR3 loop spans 15 amino acids. DNA of the CDR3: TGTGCCAGCAGCTCTAGACTAGCGGGGAACTACGAGCAGTACTTC. This gives the protein CASSSRLAGNYEQYF. The full variable domain, rest sourced from reference TRBV9 and TRBJ2-7, is DSGVTQTPKHLITATGQRVTLRCSPRSGDLSVYWYQQSLDQGLQFLIQYYNGEERAKGNILERFSAQQFPDLHSELNLSSLELGDSALYFCASSSRLAGNYEQYFGPGTRLTVT.